This T cell receptor beta chain was found in a study of human T cells and chemical hapten exposure. About the study: Application of 0.01% DPC to the upper back was done by patch test, with a reading at 6 days.

From the RACE reads, TCRdb called clonotypes with MiXCR, one entry per CDR3 protein. Of just under 350,000 distinct CDR3 sequences listed, 6% to 8.5% are singletons. The CDR3 has 11 residues. Germline V gives CDR1 ENHRY, CDR2 SYGVKD. V was cut by 7 bases and J by 7 bases, with 8 bases left in between. Time point indicated: patch test 1, 2 weeks after DPC sensitization. Documented treatment: therapeutic diphenylcyclopropenone sensitization with weekly scalp DPC. Blood was drawn before each patch test was applied. RNA extraction used unfractionated whole blood as the source of total RNA. This sequence originates from a woman under 30 with alopecia areata. Some clones in this sample may be carry-over from other donors' samples. The chain joins TRBV10-3 to TRBJ2-1, with D perhaps matching TRBD2 (6 bases). This specimen consisted of whole blood, obtained in connection with sensitization to the hapten diphenylcyclopropenone (DPC). As DNA, the CDR3 is TGTGCCATCACGGGGGAGAATGAGCAGTTCTTC. Its translation is CAITGENEQFF.